This T cell receptor beta chain emerged from a study of cytomegalovirus exposure and HLA in healthy donors. The CDR3 covers 15 residues. The junction had 4 bases not matched to a gene; V was cut back by 0 bases and J by 5 bases. CDR1 is LGHNA, CDR2 YSLEER, per germline. Here immunoSEQ multiplex PCR was the method, and the copy in TCRdb shows in-frame clones only, minus some. The sample yields about 98,000 clones, about 83% seen once. The genes are TRBV4-3 and TRBJ2-3, with 8 bases fitting TRBD2. The clonotype comes from a woman in her twenties or thirties in good health and CMV-seronegative. Sample: PBMCs. CDR3 nucleotide sequence: TGCGCCAGCAGCCAAGAGTCCCTAGCGGGAGATACGCAGTATTTT. Protein: CASSQESLAGDTQYF.